One sample yielded the 29 T cell receptor beta chains listed below, sequenced in a study of sequential checkpoint blockade in melanoma. Treatment denoted: randomized to nivolumab then ipilimumab (arm A) or the reverse (arm B). The data were produced by immunoSEQ multiplex PCR, yet TCRdb's version contains in-frame clones alone and is incomplete. The sample lists about 6,100 clones; 20% to 30% were seen once. The source was tumor tissue (inferred from file names), collected from a patient given nivolumab and ipilimumab in sequence. These receptors all stem from a human donor with melanoma.

The V call is TRBV29-1, the J call TRBJ2-1, with no clear D. With 1 base removed from V and 0 bases from J, the gap between germline ends came to 16 bases. The germline V gene encodes CDR1 SQVTM and CDR2 ANQGSEA. CDR3 length: 17 amino acids. CDR3 protein: CSVEGFTHLGSYNEQFF. The CDR3 nucleotides read TGCAGCGTTGAAGGGTTCACACACCTGGGCTCCTACAATGAGCAGTTCTTC.

This clone was detected a few times. This rearrangement joins TRBV6-8 to TRBJ2-7; possibly TRBD2 for D (5 bases). Germline V gene sequence: CDR1 MNHGY, CDR2 SAAAGT. V lost 0 bases to trimming and J lost 0 bases, with 6 bases between them. The CDR3 sequence is 14 residues long. CDR3 residues: CASSYSLASYEQYF. CDR3 nucleotides: TGTGCCAGCAGTTACTCCCTAGCCTCCTACGAGCAGTACTTC.

This clone has a handful of counts. The CDR3 protein is CAIATRHARDRVGNTEAFF. The CDR3 DNA is TGTGCCATCGCGACACGCCACGCACGGGACAGGGTGGGGAACACTGAAGCTTTCTTT. This rearrangement joins TRBV6-8 to TRBJ1-1, with 9 bases matching TRBD1. Germline lookup yields CDR1 MNHGY and CDR2 SAAAGT. This CDR3 region has 19 residues. The V segment lost 10 bases and the J segment 1 base; nucleotides outside the gene matches: 22.

V and J are TRBV18 and TRBJ2-1; TRBD1 matches 10 bases. Germline-derived CDR1 and CDR2 are KGHSH and LQKENI. V was clipped by 6 bases and J by 6 bases; unmatched bases: 8. The CDR3 is made up of 15 amino acids. CDR3 residues: CASSSTGGEANEQFF. CDR3 nucleotides: TGTGCCAGCTCGTCGACAGGGGGCGAGGCCAATGAGCAGTTCTTC. Variable domain in full (rest from reference TRBV18 and TRBJ2-1): NAGVMQNPRHLVRRRGQEARLRCSPMKGHSHVYWYRQLPEEGLKFMVYLQKENIIDESGMPKERFSAEFPKEGPSILRIQQVVRGDSAAYFCASSSTGGEANEQFFGPGTRLTVL.

This clone was detected a few times. The chain combines TRBV6-8 with TRBJ2-2, with 7 bases that match TRBD1. This CDR3 comprises 15 residues. V dropped 4 bases and J dropped 1; count of bases not matched to a gene: 3. Germline values: CDR1 MNHGY, CDR2 SAAAGT. The CDR3 protein is CASSSWTGNTGELFF. CDR3 in DNA: TGTGCCAGCAGTTCCTGGACAGGGAACACCGGGGAGCTGTTTTTT.

This chain uses TRBV28 with TRBJ2-3; D perhaps matches TRBD2 (6 bases). Trimming removed 1 base at V and 5 bases at J, with 16 bases between. The germline V gene encodes CDR1 MDHEN and CDR2 SYDVKM. There are 16 residues in the CDR3. The CDR3: CASSLFTSPREDTQYF. The CDR3 DNA follows: TGTGCCAGCAGTTTATTCACTAGCCCCCGGGAAGATACGCAGTATTTT.

This clone was observed a handful of times. The V call is TRBV1, the J call TRBJ1-2; TRBD1 is the table's D call, not checked against the DNA. TRBV1 is listed as a pseudogene. The CDR3 contains 15 residues. CDR3 sequence reads: CASSQDGTGYSGYTF. The CDR3 region has the DNA TGCGCCAGCAGCCAAGATGGGACAGGGTATAGTGGCTACACCTTC.

In its sample, this clone was seen a few times. The chain carries TRBV9 and TRBJ2-1; D is unclear. CDR1 SGDLS and CDR2 YYNGEE come from the germline V gene. V was trimmed by 3 bases and J by 6 bases, leaving 16 bases between them. The CDR3 sequence is 15 residues long. CDR3: CASSALGRPLNEQFF. As DNA, the CDR3 is TGTGCCAGCAGCGCACTCGGACGCCCTCTCAATGAGCAGTTCTTC.

The chain is built from TRBV6-8 and TRBJ2-7; no reliable D call. Germline V gives CDR1 MNHGY, CDR2 SAAAGT. This CDR3 contains 12 residues. V lost 6 bases to trimming and J lost 1 base, with 7 bases between them. The CDR3 nucleotides read TGTGCCAGCAGCTTATCGTCCTACGAGCAGTACTTC. Translating gives CASSLSSYEQYF.

This clone was detected many times. V gene TRBV9 combines with J gene TRBJ2-3; 8 positions agree with TRBD2. The CDR3 consists of 17 residues. In germline, CDR1 is SGDLS, CDR2 YYNGEE. The V and J ends lost 0 bases and 3 bases, in that order; junction bases with no gene match: 9. CDR3 bases: TGTGCCAGCAGCGTAGGTTCGGGAGGGCCTGGGACAGATACGCAGTATTTT. It yields the protein CASSVGSGGPGTDTQYF.

There are a few counts of this clone. The genes are TRBV29-1 and TRBJ2-7; D gene uncertain. The CDR3 is 12 amino acids. Germline lookup yields CDR1 SQVTM and CDR2 ANQGSEA. V was shortened by 1 base and J by 4 bases, with 8 bases between the two germline ends. This CDR3 reads CSVEGLEYEQYF. CDR3 bases: TGCAGCGTTGAAGGGCTAGAGTACGAGCAGTACTTC.

V and J are TRBV11-3 and TRBJ2-4, with 10 bases lining up with TRBD2. Germline loops: CDR1 SGHNT, CDR2 YENEEA. V lost 1 base and J lost 8; bases outside the gene matches: 11. The CDR3 is made up of 17 amino acids. CDR3 sequence: CASSLVPSGSIGDIQYF. The CDR3 DNA follows: TGTGCCAGCAGCTTAGTGCCTAGCGGGAGTATCGGGGACATTCAGTACTTC.

V is TRBV5-1 and J is TRBJ2-6; TRBD1 aligns across 9 bases. Germline-derived CDR1 and CDR2 are SGHRS and YFSETQ. The CDR3 sequence is 18 residues long. V lost 4 bases to trimming and J lost 0 bases; unmatched junction nucleotides: 8. CDR3 residues: CASSGTGTGFSGANVLTF. CDR3 DNA: TGCGCCAGCAGCGGAACCGGGACAGGGTTCTCTGGGGCCAACGTCCTGACTTTC.

The chain employs TRBV18 and TRBJ2-7; the D gene is possibly TRBD1 (5 bases). CDR3 length: 13 amino acids. Germline V gene lookup returns CDR1 KGHSH and CDR2 LQKENI. V was cut by 6 bases and J by 5 bases, with 14 bases left in between. CDR3 amino acids: CASSLVRGNEQYF. The CDR3 DNA reads TGTGCCAGCTCCCTCGTAAGGGGAAACGAGCAGTACTTC.

The chain is built from TRBV29-1 and TRBJ1-1; weak D call: TRBD1 (6 bases). CDR3 length: 14 residues. V dropped 7 bases and J dropped 1 base, with 16 bases sitting between them. Germline lookup yields CDR1 SQVTM and CDR2 ANQGSEA. The CDR3: CSANREDRNTEAFF. The CDR3 region has the DNA TGCAGCGCTAACAGGGAGGATAGGAACACTGAAGCTTTCTTT.

The chain uses TRBV6-8 and TRBJ2-1; 10 nucleotides line up with TRBD2. After removal of 6 bases from V and 1 base from J, the junction contained 3 bases not matched to a gene. The CDR3 has 15 amino acids. Germline V gene sequence: CDR1 MNHGY, CDR2 SAAAGT. The CDR3 nucleotides are TGTGCCAGCAGCCGTAGCGGGGGGTCCTACAATGAGCAGTTCTTC. Amino acid sequence: CASSRSGGSYNEQFF.

The rearrangement uses TRBV9 and TRBJ1-1, with a weak D call TRBD1 (5 bases). Germline assignment: CDR1 SGDLS and CDR2 YYNGEE. The CDR3 covers 14 residues. Trimming pared 1 base from V and 0 bases from J, leaving 7 bases between. The CDR3 bases are TGTGCCAGCAGCGTAACAGGAATGAACACTGAAGCTTTCTTT. Residues: CASSVTGMNTEAFF.

The chain is built from TRBV28 and TRBJ1-2; a weak D match, TRBD1 (5 bases). Per germline, CDR1 MDHEN and CDR2 SYDVKM. Trimming left V 6 bases short and J 8 bases short, with 19 bases between. The length of the CDR3 is 14 residues. The CDR3 coding sequence is TGTGCCAGCAGGTACAGCGGGACTTCGGGGGGCTACACCTTC. Residues: CASRYSGTSGGYTF.

Only a few counts were recorded for this clone. Here the CDR3 DNA reads TGTGCCAGCAGCGTACAGGGGGCAGCGGGTGAAGCTTTCTTT. It codes for CASSVQGAAGEAFF. J is TRBJ1-1 and V is TRBV14; 9 bases map to TRBD1. After removal of 5 bases from V and 7 bases from J, the junction contained 8 bases not matched to a gene. Germline V CDR1 and CDR2: SGHDN, FVKESK. The CDR3 extends over 14 amino acids.

The genes are TRBV6-8 and TRBJ1-1; 8 bases line up with TRBD1. CDR1 and CDR2 from the germline V gene are MNHGY and SAAAGT. The CDR3 has 17 residues. The V gene end was trimmed by 0 bases and the J gene end by 0 bases; junction bases not matched to a gene: 6. CDR3 region: CASSYSAGQEVNTEAFF. The CDR3 nucleotides read TGTGCCAGCAGTTACTCTGCGGGACAGGAGGTGAACACTGAAGCTTTCTTT.

This clone is medium-sized within its sample. The rearrangement links TRBV9 to TRBJ2-2, with D unclear. The CDR3 is 16 amino acids. The ends were cut back, 5 bases at V and 7 bases at J, with 21 bases in the middle. Germline values: CDR1 SGDLS, CDR2 YYNGEE. The CDR3 bases are TGTGCCAGCAGTCCACTCCCCCAGATATCCGGCGGGGAGCTGTTTTTT. It codes for CASSPLPQISGGELFF.

By share, this clone ranks as medium-sized. The genes are TRBV11-3 and TRBJ2-5; D is unclear. CDR1 is SGHNT, CDR2 YENEEA, per germline. Between the trimmed V and J ends, which lost 0 bases and 7 bases, there was a span of 15 bases. This CDR3 has 15 residues. CDR3 nucleotide sequence: TGTGCCAGCAGCTTAGACAGATCGCCGCCCTGGACCCAGTACTTC. Translated, it gives CASSLDRSPPWTQYF. Using reference TRBV11-3 and TRBJ2-5 for the parts outside the CDR3, the full variable domain is EAGVVQSPRYKIIEKKQPVAFWCNPISGHNTLYWYLQNLGQGPELLIRYENEEAVDDSQLPKDRFSAERLKGVDSTLKIQPAELGDSAVYLCASSLDRSPPWTQYFGPGTRLLVL.

This clone was seen repeatedly, ten times or more. V gene TRBV11-3 combines with J gene TRBJ2-3, with D tentatively TRBD1 or TRBD2 (5 bases each). Deletions cut 4 bases from V and 2 bases from J, with 10 bases between. From germline, CDR1 is SGHNT and CDR2 YENEEA. The CDR3 runs 14 residues. Here the CDR3 reads CASSSWDATDTQYF. The CDR3 DNA is TGTGCCAGCAGCTCCTGGGACGCCACAGATACGCAGTATTTT.

This clone was counted only a few times. The J gene is TRBJ2-3, the V gene TRBV4-1; D gene unclear. From germline, CDR1 is MGHRA and CDR2 YSYEKL. The CDR3 runs to 15 residues. V was clipped by 4 bases and J by 0 bases, with 11 bases between them. The CDR3 loop reads CASSPNARSTDTQYF. The CDR3 DNA reads as TGCGCCAGCAGCCCGAACGCCCGGAGCACAGATACGCAGTATTTT.

The V gene is TRBV9, the J gene TRBJ1-1; D gene ambiguous. In germline, CDR1 is SGDLS, CDR2 YYNGEE. This CDR3 comprises 13 residues. V was trimmed by 9 bases and J by 1 base, leaving 13 bases between them. The CDR3 sequence: CATSLAANTEAFF. CDR3 coding DNA: TGTGCCACCTCATTGGCAGCGAACACTGAAGCTTTCTTT.

This rearrangement joins TRBV9 to TRBJ2-1, with a possible D match to TRBD2 (7 bases). The CDR3 runs 15 residues. The germline gives CDR1 SGDLS, CDR2 YYNGEE. Trimming took 0 bases from V and 2 from J, leaving 9 bases between them. In nucleotides, the CDR3 is TGTGCCAGCAGCGTAGGCGGGGGCGCCTACAATGAGCAGTTCTTC. This sequence encodes CASSVGGGAYNEQFF.

The chain combines TRBV9 with TRBJ1-2, with 8 bases that match TRBD1. Trimming cost V 4 bases and J 2 bases; bases outside gene matches: 7. CDR3 length: 15 residues. CDR1 is SGDLS and CDR2 is YYNGEE in the germline V gene. The CDR3 DNA follows: TGTGCCAGCAGCCGGGACAGGCCCACCAACTATGGCTACACCTTC. Protein sequence: CASSRDRPTNYGYTF.

In this sample, this clone turned up a few times. This chain joins TRBV6-8 and TRBJ2-2, with 9 positions matching TRBD1. Germline loops: CDR1 MNHGY, CDR2 SAAAGT. Trimming cost V 6 bases and J 4 bases; bases outside gene matches: 9. The CDR3 sequence is 16 residues long. The DNA for the CDR3 is TGTGCCAGCAGCCGAGCCACAGGGGGCAGCACCGGGGAGCTGTTTTTT. Protein sequence: CASSRATGGSTGELFF.

This clone was picked up a small number of times. The CDR3 loop reads CASSLLAGRTDTQYF. The CDR3 DNA reads as TGTGCCAGCAGCTTATTAGCGGGCCGAACAGATACGCAGTATTTT. This sequence joins TRBV11-3 and TRBJ2-3; 7 bases map to TRBD2. CDR3 size: 15 residues. Germline values: CDR1 SGHNT, CDR2 YENEEA. J gave up 3 bases and V 2 bases, and 5 bases lay outside the gene matches.